These 28 T cell receptor beta chains share one sample of origin, sequenced in a study of T-cell memory formation after mild COVID-19. A single record per CDR3 protein comes from TCRdb applying MiXCR to the 5' RACE reads. The sample gives fewer than 350,000 distinct CDR3 sequences, roughly 18% of which show up once; under 25% is in the top ten. The source material was PBMCs or a T cell subset sorted from them (not recorded which). The receptors originated from a man younger than 35 who had mild COVID-19 (a few samples of this study predate the infection). Cell type and time point are not known.

The chain uses TRBV4-3 and TRBJ1-1, with D uncertain. This CDR3 has 14 residues. V lost 0 bases and J 5 bases, leaving 10 bases between the germline ends. Germline values: CDR1 LGHNA, CDR2 YSLEER. This chain's CDR3 is CASSQEGGGTEAFF. The CDR3, as DNA: TGCGCCAGCAGCCAAGAGGGAGGAGGGACTGAAGCTTTCTTT.

V gene TRBV20-1 combines with J gene TRBJ1-1, with D maybe TRBD1 (6 bases). Germline V gives CDR1 DFQATT, CDR2 SNEGSKA (reference sequence). The V gene lost 6 bases and the J gene lost 1 base, with 12 bases spanning the gap. This CDR3 spans 13 amino acids. The CDR3 spells CSAPQGGNTEAFF. The CDR3 bases are TGCAGTGCGCCACAGGGAGGGAACACTGAAGCTTTCTTT.

A single count supports this clonotype. The chain has TRBV18 and TRBJ2-3, with D unresolved. The CDR3 runs 15 residues. The V gene's germline CDR1 is KGHSH and CDR2 LQKENI. V was cut by 1 base and J by 0 bases, with 8 bases left in between. CDR3 DNA: TGTGCCAGCTCACCACTTTCGACAAGCACAGATACGCAGTATTTT. Its translation: CASSPLSTSTDTQYF.

Only a few counts were recorded for this clonotype. The V gene is TRBV7-2, the J gene TRBJ2-4; D perhaps matches TRBD2 (5 bases). Between the trimmed V and J ends, which lost 1 base and 9 bases, there was a span of 7 bases. CDR1 is SGHTA and CDR2 is FQGNSA in the germline V gene. The CDR3 has 12 residues. The CDR3 spells CASSLGGSIQYF. The CDR3, as DNA: TGTGCCAGCAGCTTAGGAGGGAGCATTCAGTACTTC.

The rearrangement joins TRBV12-3 or TRBV12-4 to TRBJ1-1; D not resolved. CDR3 length equals 13 residues. V lost 5 bases and J lost 3, with 10 bases in between. CDR3 in DNA: TGTGCCAGCAGTGTACGGGAAGACACTGAAGCTTTCTTT. Translation gives CASSVREDTEAFF.

This clonotype was seen a handful of times. The rearrangement uses TRBV7-9 and TRBJ2-6; 11 bases agree with TRBD1. Germline loops: CDR1 SEHNR, CDR2 FQNEAQ (reference sequence). V shed 5 bases and J 2 bases; nucleotides not matched to a gene: 8. CDR3 length equals 18 residues. CDR3 sequence: CASSGRDRGNPGANVLTF. The CDR3 DNA reads TGTGCCAGCAGCGGAAGGGACAGGGGGAACCCTGGGGCCAACGTCCTGACTTTC.

The V gene is TRBV25-1, the J gene TRBJ1-3; 8 bases line up with TRBD1. The CDR3 spans 16 residues. Germline-derived CDR1 and CDR2 are MGHDK and SYGVNS. V was pared by 0 bases and J by 4 bases, with 5 bases of the junction left unmatched. Here the CDR3 reads CASSEYPGGDGNTIYF. CDR3 sequence (DNA): TGTGCCAGCAGTGAATACCCAGGGGGCGACGGAAACACCATATATTTT.

The CDR3 sequence: CAWSVGGGQPQHF. The DNA for the CDR3 is TGTGCCTGGAGTGTTGGGGGGGGCCAGCCCCAGCATTTT. The chain couples TRBV30 to TRBJ1-5; D perhaps matches TRBD1 (6 bases). The CDR3 totals 13 residues. Trimming shortened V by 0 bases and J by 7 bases, and 10 bases separated the two germline ends. The V gene's germline CDR1 is GTSNPN and CDR2 SVGIG (reference sequence).

The chain employs TRBV7-9 and TRBJ2-1; D call uncertain. V dropped 7 bases and J dropped 3 bases, with 7 bases sitting between them. Germline V gene data show CDR1 as SEHNR and CDR2 as FQNEAQ (reference sequence). This CDR3 spans 12 amino acids. The CDR3 here is CASTRIYNEQFF. CDR3 DNA sequence: TGTGCCAGCACCCGAATCTACAATGAGCAGTTCTTC. The variable domain in full, with the rest retrieved from reference TRBV7-9 and TRBJ2-1, is DTGVSQNPRHKITKRGQNVTFRCDPISEHNRLYWYRQTLGQGPEFLTYFQNEAQLEKSRLLSDRFSAERPKGSFSTLEIQRTEQGDSAMYLCASTRIYNEQFFGPGTRLTVL.

This chain links TRBV11-2 with TRBJ1-6; D unresolved. This CDR3 is 14 amino acids long. The ends were cut back, 4 bases at V and 7 bases at J, with 11 bases in the middle. Germline V lookup: CDR1 SGHAT, CDR2 FQNNGV. The CDR3 coding sequence is TGTGCCAGCAGCTCCGGGTATGAAAATTCACCCCTCCACTTT. It codes for CASSSGYENSPLHF.

The chain links TRBV18 to TRBJ1-4; D may be TRBD1 (5 bases). CDR1 and CDR2 (germline): KGHSH, LQKENI. Trimming cost V 0 bases and J 0 bases, with 11 bases left between them. This CDR3 spans 17 amino acids. DNA for the CDR3: TGTGCCAGCTCACCACCTCGGCAGGGCGCAACTAATGAAAAACTGTTTTTT. Translating gives CASSPPRQGATNEKLFF. The full variable domain, rest sourced from reference TRBV18 and TRBJ1-4, is NAGVMQNPRHLVRRRGQEARLRCSPMKGHSHVYWYRQLPEEGLKFMVYLQKENIIDESGMPKERFSAEFPKEGPSILRIQQVVRGDSAAYFCASSPPRQGATNEKLFFGSGTQLSVL.

The chain carries TRBV3-1 and TRBJ1-1; no clear D gene. Trimming took 4 bases from V and 4 from J, leaving 10 bases between them. The CDR3 extends over 13 amino acids. In germline, CDR1 is LGHDT, CDR2 YNNKEL (reference sequence). CDR3 region: CASSRAESTEAFF. The DNA of the CDR3 is TGTGCCAGCAGCCGTGCAGAGAGCACTGAAGCTTTCTTT.

The J gene is TRBJ1-2, the V gene TRBV30; TRBD1 is a possible D gene (5 bases). This CDR3 contains 13 residues. The germline V gene encodes CDR1 GTSNPN and CDR2 SVGIG (reference sequence). V gave up 4 bases and J gave up 2 bases, with 11 bases separating them. CDR3 loop: CAWKGLQNYGYTF. The CDR3 DNA follows: TGTGCCTGGAAGGGGCTCCAGAACTATGGCTACACCTTC. The variable domain in full, completed from reference TRBV30 and TRBJ1-2, reads SQTIHQWPATLVQPVGSPLSLECTVEGTSNPNLYWYRQAAGRGLQLLFYSVGIGQISSEVPQNLSASRPQDRQFILSSKKLLLSDSGFYLCAWKGLQNYGYTFGSGTRLTVV.

V usage is TRBV7-9 and J usage is TRBJ2-1; D is unresolved. V lost 6 bases to trimming and J lost 5 bases, with 14 bases between them. The CDR3 contains 14 residues. CDR1 is SEHNR, CDR2 FQNEAQ, per germline (reference sequence). CDR3: CASSWGLADNEQFF. CDR3 nucleotide sequence: TGTGCCAGCAGTTGGGGTTTGGCCGACAATGAGCAGTTCTTC.

V and J are TRBV9 and TRBJ1-1, with TRBD1 identical over 7 bases. Germline loops: CDR1 SGDLS, CDR2 YYNGEE. The CDR3 extends over 12 amino acids. The V gene end was trimmed by 6 bases and the J gene end by 1 base; junction bases not matched to a gene: 0. The CDR3 loop reads CASKGANTEAFF. CDR3 nucleotide sequence: TGTGCCAGCAAGGGGGCGAACACTGAAGCTTTCTTT.

This clonotype was seen only a few times. The chain couples TRBV7-9 to TRBJ1-1; a possible D gene is TRBD1 (5 bases). The germline V gene encodes CDR1 SEHNR and CDR2 FQNEAQ (reference sequence). The V end lost 5 bases, the J end lost 4 bases, and 17 bases lay between the germline ends. This CDR3 comprises 15 residues. DNA of the CDR3: TGTGCCAGCAGCCCTATCGGCAGGGAGGGCACTGAAGCTTTCTTT. This translates into CASSPIGREGTEAFF.

This sequence joins TRBV6-5 and TRBJ1-4; D is unclear. CDR3 length: 12 amino acids. Looked up from germline, CDR1 is MNHEY and CDR2 is SVGAGI. Trimming took off 7 bases at V and 10 bases at J, with 13 bases between the two ends. The CDR3 region is CASTTAEGKLFF. As DNA, the CDR3 is TGTGCCAGCACCACCGCCGAGGGAAAACTGTTTTTT.

This clonotype has only a few counts. This chain uses TRBV9 with TRBJ1-1; D unresolved. There are 14 residues in the CDR3. Germline lookup yields CDR1 SGDLS and CDR2 YYNGEE. The ends were cut back, 0 bases at V and 5 bases at J, with 11 bases in the middle. The CDR3: CASSVEPNPTEAFF. The CDR3 nucleotides read TGTGCCAGCAGCGTAGAACCTAACCCGACTGAAGCTTTCTTT.

The chain recombines TRBV11-2 with TRBJ1-6, with 7 bases aligning to TRBD1. V was pared by 4 bases and J by 6 bases, with 0 bases of the junction left unmatched. CDR3 length equals 13 residues. Germline V gene data show CDR1 as SGHAT and CDR2 as FQNNGV. The DNA for the CDR3 is TGTGCCAGCAGCTACAGGGGTAATTCACCCCTCCACTTT. The encoded protein is CASSYRGNSPLHF. The entire variable domain, with the rest obtained from reference TRBV11-2 and TRBJ1-6, is as follows: EAGVAQSPRYKIIEKRQSVAFWCNPISGHATLYWYQQILGQGPKLLIQFQNNGVVDDSQLPKDRFSAERLKGVDSTLKIQPAKLEDSAVYLCASSYRGNSPLHFGNGTRLTVT.

This clonotype was recorded at least ten times. The CDR3: CASSQEPRGGRKTQYF. The CDR3 nucleotides read TGTGCCAGCAGCCAAGAGCCCAGGGGTGGGAGAAAGACCCAGTACTTC. The J gene is TRBJ2-5, the V gene TRBV7-2, with a possible D match to TRBD1 (6 bases). Trimming removed 5 bases from V and 6 bases from J, with 22 bases in between. The germline V gene has CDR1 SGHTA and CDR2 FQGNSA. The CDR3 sequence is 16 residues long.

This clonotype was seen a few times. The V and J genes are TRBV29-1 and TRBJ2-5; 7 bases align to TRBD2. CDR3 length: 12 residues. Germline CDR1 SQVTM, CDR2 ANQGSEA. Trimming cost V 4 bases and J 2 bases; bases outside gene matches: 1. The CDR3 loop reads CSVGGLQETQYF. The CDR3 DNA reads TGCAGCGTTGGGGGACTACAAGAGACCCAGTACTTC.

The chain carries TRBV30 and TRBJ2-1; D may be TRBD1 (6 bases). Germline lookup yields CDR1 GTSNPN and CDR2 SVGIG (reference sequence). The CDR3 has 13 residues. V lost 1 base, J lost 4 bases, and 8 bases lay in between. The CDR3 nucleotides are TGTGCCTGGAGTGAGGACAGATACAATGAGCAGTTCTTC. Protein: CAWSEDRYNEQFF.

The chain employs TRBV20-1 and TRBJ1-5; D is uncertain. The germline gives CDR1 DFQATT, CDR2 SNEGSKA (reference sequence). The CDR3 totals 13 residues. The V end was cut by 3 bases, the J end by 1 base, with 7 bases between. The CDR3 sequence: CSARFESNQPQHF. The DNA for the CDR3 is TGCAGTGCTAGGTTTGAAAGCAATCAGCCCCAGCATTTT.

Many counts were recorded for this clonotype. The chain carries TRBV5-1 and TRBJ2-1; D is perhaps TRBD1 (6 bases). From germline, CDR1 is SGHRS and CDR2 YFSETQ. V lost 3 bases and J lost 7, with 14 bases in between. This CDR3 has 14 residues. CDR3 sequence: CASSSGTTLNEQFF. The CDR3 nucleotides are TGCGCCAGCAGCTCAGGGACAACATTAAATGAGCAGTTCTTC.

The rearrangement uses TRBV7-3 and TRBJ2-1; perhaps TRBD2 as D (5 bases). This CDR3 has 17 amino acids. The germline CDR1 and CDR2 sequences are SGHTA and FQGTGA. Between the trimmed V and J ends, which lost 2 bases and 3 bases, there was a span of 17 bases. DNA of the CDR3: TGTGCCAGCAGCTTAGAGGGTCCGGACTCCTACTACAATGAGCAGTTCTTC. Translation gives CASSLEGPDSYYNEQFF.

The chain joins TRBV25-1 to TRBJ1-6; perhaps TRBD1 as D (5 bases). The length of the CDR3 is 17 residues. Trimming removed 6 bases from V and 0 bases from J, with 15 bases in between. Germline CDR1 MGHDK, CDR2 SYGVNS. The CDR3 sequence: CASSRDRVGSYNSPLHF. DNA for the CDR3: TGTGCCAGCAGCCGGGACCGCGTGGGCTCCTATAATTCACCCCTCCACTTT.

This clonotype has just a few counts. The rearrangement joins TRBV6-1 to TRBJ2-5, with D perhaps TRBD1 or TRBD2 (6 bases each). Germline V gene data show CDR1 as MNHNS and CDR2 as SASEGT. The V gene lost 4 bases and the J gene lost 7 bases, with 13 bases spanning the gap. CDR3 length equals 13 residues. The CDR3 DNA follows: TGTGCCAGCAGTGTTTGGGGGGCGGGGACCCAGTACTTC. This codes for CASSVWGAGTQYF.

The CDR3 loop reads CASRPGAGYEQYF. The CDR3 DNA reads TGTGCCAGTCGGCCAGGGGCGGGTTACGAGCAGTACTTC. This rearrangement joins TRBV19 to TRBJ2-7; weak D call: TRBD1 (6 bases). Germline assignment: CDR1 LNHDA and CDR2 SQIVND (reference sequence). The CDR3 length is 13 residues. The germline V and J ends were trimmed by 8 bases and 4 bases, with 15 bases remaining between them.